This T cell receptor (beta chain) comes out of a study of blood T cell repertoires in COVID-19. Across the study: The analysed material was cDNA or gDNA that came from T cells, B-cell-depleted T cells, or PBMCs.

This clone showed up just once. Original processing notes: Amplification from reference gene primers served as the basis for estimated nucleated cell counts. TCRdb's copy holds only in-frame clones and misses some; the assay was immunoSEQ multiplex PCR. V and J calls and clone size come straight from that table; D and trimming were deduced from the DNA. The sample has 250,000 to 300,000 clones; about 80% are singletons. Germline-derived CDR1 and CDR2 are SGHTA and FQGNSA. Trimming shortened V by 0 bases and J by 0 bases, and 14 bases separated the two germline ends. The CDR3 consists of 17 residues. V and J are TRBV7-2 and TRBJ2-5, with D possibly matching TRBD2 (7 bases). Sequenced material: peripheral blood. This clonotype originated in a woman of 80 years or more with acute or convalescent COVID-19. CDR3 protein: CASSLALKGGDQETQYF. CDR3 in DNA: TGTGCCAGCAGCTTAGCGTTAAAGGGGGGGGACCAAGAGACCCAGTACTTC.